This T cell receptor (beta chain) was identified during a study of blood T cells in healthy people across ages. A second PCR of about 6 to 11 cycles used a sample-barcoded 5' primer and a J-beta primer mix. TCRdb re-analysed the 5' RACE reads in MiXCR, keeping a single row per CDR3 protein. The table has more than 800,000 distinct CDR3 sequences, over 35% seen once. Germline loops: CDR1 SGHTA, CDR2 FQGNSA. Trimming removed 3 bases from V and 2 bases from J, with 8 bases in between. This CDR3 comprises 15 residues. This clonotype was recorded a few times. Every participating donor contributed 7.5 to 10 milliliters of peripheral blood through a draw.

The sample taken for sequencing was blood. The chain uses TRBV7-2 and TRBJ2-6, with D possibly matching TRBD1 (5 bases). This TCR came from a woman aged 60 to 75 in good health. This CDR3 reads CASSLTEAGANVLTF. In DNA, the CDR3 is TGTGCCAGCAGCTTGACAGAAGCTGGGGCCAACGTCCTGACTTTC.